The sequence of this T cell receptor (beta chain) was determined in a study of vaccination and CD4 T cells after COVID-19. Overall study results and limits: In convalescent patients, a median 86.3% of post-vaccine SARS-CoV-2-reactive clones appeared only after vaccination.

Researchers used the Oncomine TCR Beta short-read assay to sequence DNA from cultured CD4+ T cells. From the PCR reads, TCRdb called clonotypes with MiXCR, one entry per CDR3 protein. Of approximately 7,000 distinct CDR3 sequences listed, 74% are singletons. With regard to this clonotype: What it binds is unknown.

Treatment meaning: roughly ten-day PBMC culture with coronavirus spike peptide pools or control peptides (ViraFEST assay). Peptide pool stimulation in ViraFEST expanded antigen-specific T cells, whose TCRs were then sequenced. Scientists separated out CD4+ T cells through negative selection following 10 days in culture. The CDR3 length is 15 residues. V dropped 5 bases and J dropped 9; count of bases not matched to a gene: 9. The germline gives CDR1 SGHAT, CDR2 FQNNGV. The sequence was obtained from a human donor who had recovered from COVID-19. This chain uses TRBV11-2 with TRBJ1-6; 8 bases line up with TRBD1. Sample: CD4+ T cells from blood, cultured in vitro. In DNA form, the CDR3 reads TGTGCCAGCAGCGTAGGACAGGGAGAATCTTCACCCCTCCACTTT. Protein sequence: CASSVGQGESSPLHF.